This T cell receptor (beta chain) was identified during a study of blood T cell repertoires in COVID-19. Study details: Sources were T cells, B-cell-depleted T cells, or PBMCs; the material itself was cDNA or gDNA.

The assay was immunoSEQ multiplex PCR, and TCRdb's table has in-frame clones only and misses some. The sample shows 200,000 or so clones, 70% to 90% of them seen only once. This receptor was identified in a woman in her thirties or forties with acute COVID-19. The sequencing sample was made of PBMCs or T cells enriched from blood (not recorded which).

The CDR3 loop reads CASSSLTSGGYNEQFF. CDR3 DNA: TGTGCCAGCAGCTCTCTGACTAGCGGGGGTTACAATGAGCAGTTCTTC. The rearrangement links TRBV7-8 to TRBJ2-1, with TRBD2 matching over 12 bases. The CDR3 spans 16 residues. Germline V gives CDR1 SGHVS, CDR2 FQNEAQ. V shed 4 bases and J 4 bases; nucleotides not matched to a gene: 5.